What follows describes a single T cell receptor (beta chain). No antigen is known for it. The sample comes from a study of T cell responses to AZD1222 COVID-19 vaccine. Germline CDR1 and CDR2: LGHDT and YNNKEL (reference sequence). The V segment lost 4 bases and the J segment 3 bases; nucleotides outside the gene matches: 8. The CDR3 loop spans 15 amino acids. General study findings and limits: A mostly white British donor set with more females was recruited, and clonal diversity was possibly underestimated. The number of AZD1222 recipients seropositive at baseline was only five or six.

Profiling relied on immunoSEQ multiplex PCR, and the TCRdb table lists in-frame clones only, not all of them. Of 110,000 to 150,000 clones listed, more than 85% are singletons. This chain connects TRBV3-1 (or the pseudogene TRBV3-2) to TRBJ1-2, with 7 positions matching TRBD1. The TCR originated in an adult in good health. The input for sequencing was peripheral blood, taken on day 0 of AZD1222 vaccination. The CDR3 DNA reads TGTGCCAGCAGCCCAAATAACAGGGGCGACTATGGCTACACCTTC. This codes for CASSPNNRGDYGYTF.